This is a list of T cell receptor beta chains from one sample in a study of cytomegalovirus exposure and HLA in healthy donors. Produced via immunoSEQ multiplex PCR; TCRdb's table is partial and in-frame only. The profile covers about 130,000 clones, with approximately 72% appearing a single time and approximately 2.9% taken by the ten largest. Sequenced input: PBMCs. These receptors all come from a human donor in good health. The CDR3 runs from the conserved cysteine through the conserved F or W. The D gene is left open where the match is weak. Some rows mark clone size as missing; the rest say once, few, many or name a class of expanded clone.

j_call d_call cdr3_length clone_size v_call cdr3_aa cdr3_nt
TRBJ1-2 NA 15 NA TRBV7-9 CASSLGAGTNYGYTF TGTGCCAGCAGCTTAGGGGCAGGGACAAACTATGGCTACACCTTC
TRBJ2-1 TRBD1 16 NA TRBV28 CASSTSGQGGHNEQFF TGTGCCAGCAGTACCTCGGGACAGGGCGGACACAATGAGCAGTTCTTC
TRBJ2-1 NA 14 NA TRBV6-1 CASKLSTSYNEQFF TGTGCCAGCAAACTAAGTACTTCCTACAATGAGCAGTTCTTC
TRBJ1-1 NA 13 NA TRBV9 CASSLQGNTEAFF TGTGCCAGCAGCCTCCAGGGAAACACTGAAGCTTTCTTT
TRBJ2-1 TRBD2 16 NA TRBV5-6 CASSLGLAGWENEQFF TGTGCCAGCAGCCTAGGACTAGCGGGATGGGAAAATGAGCAGTTCTTC
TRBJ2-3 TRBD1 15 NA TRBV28 CASSSRQGLLDTQYF TGTGCCAGCAGTTCCCGACAGGGATTGCTGGATACGCAGTATTTT
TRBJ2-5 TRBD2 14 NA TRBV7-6 CASILAGDGETQYF TGTGCCAGCATTCTAGCGGGAGATGGAGAGACCCAGTACTTC
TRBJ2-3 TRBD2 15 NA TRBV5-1 CASSYGLADTDTQYF TGCGCCAGCAGCTATGGACTAGCGGACACAGATACGCAGTATTTT
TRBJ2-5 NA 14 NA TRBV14 CASSFYSGVMTQYF TGTGCCAGCAGCTTCTATTCCGGGGTCATGACCCAGTACTTC
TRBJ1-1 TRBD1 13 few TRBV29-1 CSVTPGTVTEAFF TGCAGCGTGACCCCCGGGACAGTCACTGAAGCTTTCTTT
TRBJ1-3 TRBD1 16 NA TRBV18 CASSTGQATSGNTIYF TGTGCCAGCTCAACGGGACAGGCTACATCTGGAAACACCATATATTTT
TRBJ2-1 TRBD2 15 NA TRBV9 CASSSRAGDLNEQFF TGTGCCAGCAGCTCTCGAGCGGGAGACCTCAATGAGCAGTTCTTC
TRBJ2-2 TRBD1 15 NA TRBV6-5 CASSYGTGRPGELFF TGTGCCAGCAGTTACGGGACAGGGAGGCCCGGGGAGCTGTTTTTT
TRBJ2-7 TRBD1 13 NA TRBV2 CASSVGGYYEQYF TGTGCCAGCAGCGTAGGGGGCTACTACGAGCAGTACTTC
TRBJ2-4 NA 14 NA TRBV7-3 CASSPTPAKNIQYF TGTGCCAGCAGCCCGACACCAGCCAAAAACATTCAGTACTTC
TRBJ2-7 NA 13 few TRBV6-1 CASAAGSTYEQYF TGTGCTAGCGCCGCCGGGAGCACCTACGAGCAGTACTTC
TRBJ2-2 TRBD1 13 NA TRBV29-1 CSGRTGGTGELFF TGCAGCGGCCGGACAGGGGGGACCGGGGAGCTGTTTTTT
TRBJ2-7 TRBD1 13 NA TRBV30 CAWSVTGGYEQYF TGTGCCTGGAGTGTAACAGGGGGCTACGAGCAGTACTTC
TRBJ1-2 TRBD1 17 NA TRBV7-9 CSSSRGTGNVRDYGYTF TGTTCCAGCAGCCGAGGGACAGGGAACGTACGCGACTATGGCTACACCTTC
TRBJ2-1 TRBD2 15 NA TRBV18 CASSPPTVAGNEQFF TGTGCCAGCTCACCACCGACGGTAGCGGGCAATGAGCAGTTCTTC
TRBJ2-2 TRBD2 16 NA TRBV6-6 CASSYLAGGKTGELFF TGTGCCAGCAGTTATTTGGCGGGGGGGAAAACCGGGGAGCTGTTTTTT
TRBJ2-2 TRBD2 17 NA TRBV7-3 CASSLSGRGGRTGELFF TGTGCCAGCAGCTTAAGCGGGCGGGGGGGCCGGACCGGGGAGCTGTTTTTT
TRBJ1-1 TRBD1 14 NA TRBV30 CACKQQGTATEAFF TGTGCCTGCAAACAACAGGGGACGGCCACTGAAGCTTTCTTT
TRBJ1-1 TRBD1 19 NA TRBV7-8 CASSRGGGQGVSRNTEAFF TGTGCCAGCAGCCGGGGTGGGGGACAGGGGGTTTCGCGGAACACTGAAGCTTTCTTT
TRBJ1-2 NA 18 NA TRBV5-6 CASNQPKKTGTLIYGYTF TGTGCCAGCAACCAACCCAAAAAGACCGGGACACTCATCTATGGCTACACCTTC
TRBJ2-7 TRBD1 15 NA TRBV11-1 CASSPRDRGLFEQYF TGTGCCAGCAGCCCCCGGGACAGGGGGCTGTTCGAGCAGTACTTC
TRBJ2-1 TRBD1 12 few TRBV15 CATSRAQGVKFF TGTGCCACCAGCAGAGCACAGGGGGTGAAGTTCTTC
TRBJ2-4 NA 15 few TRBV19 CASSIEVLAKNIQYF TGTGCCAGTAGTATCGAGGTCCTAGCCAAAAACATTCAGTACTTC
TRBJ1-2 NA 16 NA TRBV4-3 CASSQEAGSRRYGYTF TGCGCCAGCAGCCAAGAAGCGGGGTCCCGAAGGTATGGCTACACCTTC
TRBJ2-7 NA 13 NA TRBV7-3 CASSLLQGREQYF TGTGCCAGCAGCTTACTACAGGGTCGTGAGCAGTACTTC
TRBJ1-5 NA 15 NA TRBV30 CAWSSGGTSNQPQHF TGTGCCTGGAGTAGCGGGGGGACGAGCAATCAGCCCCAGCATTTT
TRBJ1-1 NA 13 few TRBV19 CASSIDLNTEAFF TGTGCCAGTAGTATAGACTTGAACACTGAAGCTTTCTTT
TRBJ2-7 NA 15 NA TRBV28 CASKQSGGFGYEQYF TGTGCCAGCAAGCAGTCAGGAGGTTTCGGCTACGAGCAGTACTTC
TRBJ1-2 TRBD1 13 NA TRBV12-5 CASDSGQGRGYTF TGTGCTAGTGATTCGGGACAGGGTAGAGGCTACACCTTC
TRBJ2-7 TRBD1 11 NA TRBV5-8 CASSLTGVQYF TGTGCCAGCAGCTTGACAGGGGTGCAGTACTTC
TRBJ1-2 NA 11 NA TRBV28 CASSQGWGYTF TGTGCCAGCAGTCAGGGGTGGGGCTACACCTTC
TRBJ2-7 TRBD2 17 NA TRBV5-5 CASSLFLAGGPSYEQYF TGTGCCAGCAGCTTGTTCCTAGCGGGAGGGCCGTCCTACGAGCAGTACTTC
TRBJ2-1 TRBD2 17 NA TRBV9 CASSVGLAGGPYNEQFF TGTGCCAGCAGCGTAGGACTAGCGGGAGGTCCTTACAATGAGCAGTTCTTC
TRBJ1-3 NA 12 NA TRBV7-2 CASSSIGNTIYF TGTGCCAGCAGCTCCATTGGAAACACCATATATTTT
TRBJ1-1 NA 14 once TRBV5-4 CASSLTEASAEAFF TGTGCCAGCAGCTTGACTGAGGCTTCGGCTGAAGCTTTCTTT
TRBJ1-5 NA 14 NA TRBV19 CASSIFTGYQPQHF TGTGCCAGTAGTATCTTCACAGGGTATCAGCCCCAGCATTTT
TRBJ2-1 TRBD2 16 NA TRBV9 CASSHPTRGGAYEQFF TGTGCCAGCAGCCACCCCACTCGCGGGGGGGCTTATGAGCAGTTCTTC
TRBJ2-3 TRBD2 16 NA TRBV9 CASSVGLLGGTDTQYF TGTGCCAGCAGCGTAGGTCTCTTGGGAGGGACAGATACGCAGTATTTT
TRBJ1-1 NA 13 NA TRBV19 CASSIARGTEAFF TGTGCCAGTAGTATCGCCCGGGGTACTGAAGCTTTCTTT
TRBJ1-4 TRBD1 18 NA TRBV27 CASSNRGRDRATNEKLFF TGTGCCAGCTCAAATAGGGGGCGGGACAGAGCAACTAATGAAAAACTGTTTTTT
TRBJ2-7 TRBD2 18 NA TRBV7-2 CASSLGTWGSGSYYEQYF TGTGCCAGCAGCTTAGGTACTTGGGGTAGCGGGAGTTACTACGAGCAGTACTTC
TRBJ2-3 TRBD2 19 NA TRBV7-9 CASSFYGLAGESGWDTQYF TGTGCCAGCAGCTTCTATGGACTAGCGGGAGAGTCTGGGTGGGATACGCAGTATTTT
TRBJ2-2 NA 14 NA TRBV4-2 CASSQEFITGELFF TGTGCCAGCAGCCAAGAATTCATCACCGGGGAGCTGTTTTTT
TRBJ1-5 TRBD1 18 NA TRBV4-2 CASSQDFSFRGDNQPQHF TGTGCCAGCAGCCAAGACTTCAGCTTCAGGGGGGACAATCAGCCCCAGCATTTT
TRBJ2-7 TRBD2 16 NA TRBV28 CASSSAGAGLTYEQYF TGTGCCAGCAGTTCCGCGGGAGCGGGCCTAACCTACGAGCAGTACTTC
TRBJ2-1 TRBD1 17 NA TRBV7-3 CASTRIRDRGRINEQFF TGTGCCAGCACTAGGATCCGGGACAGGGGGCGCATAAATGAGCAGTTCTTC
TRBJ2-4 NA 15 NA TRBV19 CASRVGGLAKNIQYF TGTGCCAGTAGGGTAGGGGGATTAGCCAAAAACATTCAGTACTTC
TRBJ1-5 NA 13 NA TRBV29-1 CSVEVQANQPQHF TGCAGCGTTGAAGTGCAGGCTAATCAGCCCCAGCATTTT
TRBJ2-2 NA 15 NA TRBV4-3 CASSQEVANTGELFF TGCGCCAGCAGCCAAGAGGTAGCGAACACCGGGGAGCTGTTTTTT
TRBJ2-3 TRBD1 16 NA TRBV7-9 CASTELGTGGADTQYF TGTGCCAGCACCGAGTTGGGGACAGGGGGCGCAGATACGCAGTATTTT
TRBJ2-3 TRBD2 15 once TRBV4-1 CASSPGTSWVGTQYF TGCGCCAGCAGCCCCGGGACTAGCTGGGTCGGTACGCAGTATTTT
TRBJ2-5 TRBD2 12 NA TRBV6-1 CASFGGAGPQYF TGTGCCAGCTTCGGGGGGGCCGGGCCCCAGTACTTC
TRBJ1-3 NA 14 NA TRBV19 CASTYSRSGNTIYF TGTGCCAGTACCTATTCACGTTCGGGAAACACCATATATTTT
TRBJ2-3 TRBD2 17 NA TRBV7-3 CASSLSGRAGGTDTQYF TGTGCCAGCAGCCTAAGCGGGAGGGCGGGAGGAACAGATACGCAGTATTTT
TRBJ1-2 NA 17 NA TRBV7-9 CSSSPIEGLQGIRGYTF TGTTCCAGCAGCCCAATCGAGGGGCTACAGGGTATACGGGGCTACACCTTC